The 32 T cell receptor beta chains below were found in one sample sequenced in a study of blood T cell repertoires in COVID-19. Sequencing used immunoSEQ multiplex PCR; TCRdb keeps in-frame clones, though not all of them. Seen here are 150,000 to 200,000 clones, about 80% observed once, and the top ten hold approximately 1.4%. Sequences were obtained from peripheral blood. The receptors come from a human donor in a cohort sampled during active COVID-19.

V usage is TRBV19 and J usage is TRBJ2-3; TRBD2 matches 12 bases. J gave up 1 base and V 4 bases, and 15 bases lay outside the gene matches. The CDR3 loop spans 20 amino acids. The germline V gene encodes CDR1 LNHDA and CDR2 SQIVND (reference sequence). The CDR3, as DNA: TGTGCCAGTAGTACTCTCGGACTAGCGGGATCTAAGTACGGCACAGATACGCAGTATTTT. Its translation is CASSTLGLAGSKYGTDTQYF.

The V call is TRBV5-4, the J call TRBJ2-4; 8 positions agree with TRBD1. CDR1 SGHNT and CDR2 YYREEE come from the germline V gene (reference sequence). Germline trimming cut 4 bases from V and 8 bases from J; bases unmatched to any gene: 5. The CDR3 has 13 amino acids. CDR3 sequence (DNA): TGTGCCAGCAGCGGCCAGGGGGCGGACATTCAGTACTTC. This gives the protein CASSGQGADIQYF.

This chain links TRBV28 with TRBJ2-1; 10 positions match TRBD2. Germline CDR1 reads MDHEN; CDR2 reads SYDVKM. This CDR3 region has 14 residues. V gave up 6 bases and J gave up 6 bases; unmatched junction bases: 5. The chain's CDR3 is CASRAGGPSNEQFF. In DNA, the CDR3 is TGTGCCAGCAGAGCGGGAGGGCCCTCCAATGAGCAGTTCTTC.

The chain couples TRBV4-1 to TRBJ2-7, with D possibly TRBD1 on 5 matching bases. V lost 2 bases to trimming and J lost 3 bases, with 14 bases between them. The V gene's germline CDR1 is MGHRA and CDR2 YSYEKL. CDR3 length: 15 amino acids. The CDR3: CASSQIPGSLYEQYF. DNA of the CDR3: TGCGCCAGCAGCCAAATCCCAGGGTCCCTCTACGAGCAGTACTTC.

The J gene is TRBJ1-4, the V gene TRBV4-3, with 8 bases identical to TRBD1. The V and J ends lost 4 bases and 7 bases, in that order; junction bases with no gene match: 8. Germline CDR1 is LGHNA and CDR2 is YSLEER. The CDR3 length is 15 residues. The CDR3 sequence is CASSPRQGRLEKLFF. CDR3 in DNA: TGCGCCAGCAGCCCCCGACAGGGGAGGCTTGAAAAACTGTTTTTT.

Regarding this clone: At one boundary the junction diverges from the germline segment, which might be a read error. The chain's CDR3 is CASSLYIEQFF. In nucleotides, the CDR3 is TGCGCCAGCAGCCTGTACATTGAGCAGTTCTTC. The chain combines TRBV4-3 with TRBJ2-1, with D unclear. This CDR3 is 11 amino acids long. Germline values: CDR1 LGHNA, CDR2 YSLEER.

The rearrangement links TRBV7-6 to TRBJ2-4; the D gene is possibly TRBD1 (6 bases). CDR3 length: 16 amino acids. CDR1 and CDR2 from the germline V gene are SGHVS and FNYEAQ. The V and J ends lost 1 base and 0 bases respectively, with 10 bases between them. CDR3 sequence: CASSLDGGLAKNIQYF. The CDR3 DNA reads as TGTGCCAGCAGCTTAGATGGGGGCCTAGCCAAAAACATTCAGTACTTC.

CDR3: CASRLPAGTGVPDEQFF. The CDR3 coding sequence is TGCGCCAGCAGACTTCCCGCCGGGACAGGGGTTCCGGATGAGCAGTTCTTC. The chain couples TRBV10-2 to TRBJ2-1; 10 bases match TRBD1. Per the germline V gene, CDR1 is WSHSY and CDR2 is SAAADI. The CDR3 covers 17 residues. J was trimmed by 8 bases and V by 6 bases; bases with no gene match: 16.

This clone was seen just once. The chain employs TRBV19 and TRBJ2-7, with TRBD1 identical over 8 bases. Germline CDR1 and CDR2: LNHDA and SQIVND (reference sequence). This CDR3 comprises 13 residues. V gave up 3 bases and J gave up 7 bases; unmatched junction bases: 5. The CDR3 region is CASSIQGAREQYF. The CDR3 nucleotides are TGTGCCAGTAGTATCCAGGGGGCGCGGGAGCAGTACTTC.

The chain uses TRBV6-1 and TRBJ1-4, with no clear D. The germline gives CDR1 MNHNS, CDR2 SASEGT. The V end lost 0 bases, the J end lost 6 bases, and 14 bases lay between the germline ends. The CDR3 is 16 amino acids. CDR3 nucleotide sequence: TGTGCCAGCAGTGAAGCGGGCAGCCTTTTTGATGAAAAACTGTTTTTT. This sequence encodes CASSEAGSLFDEKLFF.

V and J are TRBV7-2 and TRBJ1-2, with D unclear. The ends were cut back, 4 bases at V and 1 base at J, with 4 bases in the middle. Germline CDR1 SGHTA, CDR2 FQGNSA. The CDR3 is made up of 12 amino acids. The CDR3 sequence: CASSSLNYGYTF. CDR3 sequence (DNA): TGTGCCAGCAGCTCCCTTAACTATGGCTACACCTTC. Based on the CDR3 plus reference TRBV7-2 and TRBJ1-2, the full variable domain is GAGVSQSPSNKVTEKGKDVELRCDPISGHTALYWYRQSLGQGLEFLIYFQGNSAPDKSGLPSDRFSAERTGGSVSTLTIQRTQQEDSAVYLCASSSLNYGYTFGSGTRLTVV.

This chain uses TRBV29-1 with TRBJ2-3, with 10 bases lining up with TRBD2. The CDR3 is made up of 16 amino acids. Germline values: CDR1 SQVTM, CDR2 ANQGSEA. V lost 2 bases and J lost 5; bases outside the gene matches: 10. Here the CDR3 reads CSVERRASGSGDTQYF. CDR3 sequence (DNA): TGCAGCGTTGAAAGACGGGCTAGCGGGAGTGGAGATACGCAGTATTTT.

This clone has just a few counts. CDR3 sequence reads: CASSVLASGTDTQYF. Written as DNA, the CDR3 is TGTGCCAGCAGCGTACTTGCTAGCGGGACAGATACGCAGTATTTT. V and J are TRBV9 and TRBJ2-3; 8 nucleotides align to TRBD2. CDR1 is SGDLS, CDR2 YYNGEE, per germline. The V and J ends lost 1 base and 3 bases, in that order; junction bases with no gene match: 4. This CDR3 contains 15 residues.

V usage is TRBV4-1 and J usage is TRBJ1-5; 8 bases match TRBD1. The CDR3 is 16 amino acids. Germline assignment: CDR1 MGHRA and CDR2 YSYEKL. The junction had 4 bases not matched to a gene; V was cut back by 1 base and J by 2 bases. The CDR3 region is CASSQGTGRGNQPQHF. CDR3 coding DNA: TGCGCCAGCAGCCAAGGGACAGGGCGCGGCAATCAGCCCCAGCATTTT.

The chain employs TRBV9 and TRBJ1-1; D is possibly TRBD1 (6 bases). V was clipped by 4 bases and J by 2 bases, with 12 bases between them. CDR1 and CDR2 (germline): SGDLS, YYNGEE. CDR3 length: 14 residues. CDR3 nucleotides: TGTGCCAGCAGCCCGCAGGGGTTTAACACTGAAGCTTTCTTT. Its protein product is CASSPQGFNTEAFF.

The gene calls are TRBV28 and TRBJ2-6, with D perhaps matching TRBD1 (6 bases). Trimming removed 6 bases at V and 0 bases at J, with 12 bases between. The CDR3 consists of 16 residues. The germline gives CDR1 MDHEN, CDR2 SYDVKM. CDR3 nucleotides: TGTGCCAGCAGGCCCGGGACAAGCTCTGGGGCCAACGTCCTGACTTTC. It encodes CASRPGTSSGANVLTF.

This clone was seen only once. V usage is TRBV19 and J usage is TRBJ2-5; tentative D call: TRBD1 (6 bases). From germline, CDR1 is LNHDA and CDR2 SQIVND (reference sequence). Trimming took 6 bases from V and 4 from J, leaving 18 bases between them. CDR3 length: 15 amino acids. The CDR3 coding sequence is TGTGCCAGTAGCTCCGGGACACCGAGGGGAGAGACCCAGTACTTC. Translated: CASSSGTPRGETQYF.

The chain couples TRBV7-2 to TRBJ1-1, with D possibly matching TRBD1 (5 bases). Trimming cost V 1 base and J 4 bases, with 16 bases left between them. The CDR3 has 16 residues. Germline lookup yields CDR1 SGHTA and CDR2 FQGNSA. CDR3 DNA sequence: TGTGCCAGCAGCTTAGGTAGTGGGGGGATGGGCACTGAAGCTTTCTTT. Translation gives CASSLGSGGMGTEAFF.

J is TRBJ2-1 and V is TRBV11-2; no reliable D call. V lost 7 bases and J 0 bases, leaving 16 bases between the germline ends. Germline V lookup: CDR1 SGHAT, CDR2 FQNNGV. CDR3 length: 16 residues. In nucleotides, the CDR3 is TGTGCCAGCACCCCCGGAGTGGCGGCCTCCTACAATGAGCAGTTCTTC. Its translation is CASTPGVAASYNEQFF.

The genes are TRBV7-2 and TRBJ2-7; 12 bases are shared with TRBD2. This CDR3 is 15 amino acids long. Trimming cost V 4 bases and J 3 bases; bases outside gene matches: 4. In germline, CDR1 is SGHTA, CDR2 FQGNSA. The CDR3 loop reads CASSSLAGGVYEQYF. The CDR3 DNA sequence: TGTGCCAGCAGCTCCCTAGCGGGAGGGGTCTACGAGCAGTACTTC. Together with reference TRBV7-2 and TRBJ2-7, the CDR3 gives the full variable domain: GAGVSQSPSNKVTEKGKDVELRCDPISGHTALYWYRQSLGQGLEFLIYFQGNSAPDKSGLPSDRFSAERTGGSVSTLTIQRTQQEDSAVYLCASSSLAGGVYEQYFGPGTRLTVT.

The CDR3: CASSPLQGRGEKLFF. The CDR3 region has the DNA TGTGCCAGCTCACCCCTACAGGGGCGCGGTGAAAAACTGTTTTTT. V usage is TRBV18 and J usage is TRBJ1-4, with 7 bases aligning to TRBD1. The CDR3 is 15 amino acids. The germline CDR1 and CDR2 sequences are KGHSH and LQKENI. V trimming: 3 bases; J trimming: 7 bases; junction bases outside the gene matches: 8.

The rearrangement joins TRBV11-2 to TRBJ2-7; TRBD2 agrees at 10 bases. From germline, CDR1 is SGHAT and CDR2 FQNNGV. Trimming took 3 bases from V and 11 from J; bases not matched to a gene: 7. The CDR3 extends over 13 amino acids. CDR3: CASSLGSSGREYF. The CDR3 DNA reads as TGTGCCAGCAGCTTGGGGTCTAGCGGGAGAGAGTACTTC.

The rearrangement uses TRBV10-1 and TRBJ2-1; 9 nucleotides agree with TRBD2. The germline CDR1 and CDR2 sequences are WNHNN and SYGVQD (reference sequence). The length of the CDR3 is 14 residues. V lost 5 bases, J lost 8 bases, and 7 bases stayed unmatched. CDR3 coding DNA: TGCGCCAGCAGTCTTAGCGGGAGTGGATATGAGCAGTTCTTC. The encoded protein is CASSLSGSGYEQFF.

This clone was detected only a few times. This sample also contains other DNA sequences that code for the same CDR3. In DNA, the CDR3 is TGTGCCAGCTCGCGGGGGGGGGATACGCAGTATTTT. It yields the protein CASSRGGDTQYF. The rearrangement joins TRBV12-3 or TRBV12-4 to TRBJ2-3; 9 nucleotides line up with TRBD2. V shed 8 bases, J shed 6 bases, and the junction held 3 bases outside the gene matches. This CDR3 comprises 12 residues.

The chain recombines TRBV27 with TRBJ1-1; weak D call: TRBD1 (6 bases). Germline V gene sequence: CDR1 MNHEY, CDR2 SMNVEV (reference sequence). V lost 5 bases and J lost 1, with 11 bases in between. The CDR3 extends over 14 amino acids. In nucleotides, the CDR3 is TGTGCCAGCAGTCCGACAGGAACGAACACTGAAGCTTTCTTT. Its protein is CASSPTGTNTEAFF.

This clone was detected only a few times. The rearrangement joins TRBV7-3 to TRBJ2-1; tentative D call: TRBD2 (6 bases). Trimming pared 5 bases from V and 10 bases from J, leaving 18 bases between. CDR1 is SGHTA and CDR2 is FQGTGA in the germline V gene. The CDR3 is 14 amino acids. CDR3 nucleotide sequence: TGTGCCAGCAGCCCCGGGACTGGCCCAAGGGAGCAGTTCTTC. It translates to CASSPGTGPREQFF.

V usage is TRBV6-6 and J usage is TRBJ2-4; 9 positions match TRBD1. The CDR3 loop spans 14 amino acids. The V segment lost 8 bases and the J segment 7 bases; nucleotides outside the gene matches: 9. The germline gives CDR1 MNHNY, CDR2 SVGAGI (reference sequence). CDR3 coding DNA: TGTGCCAGCGGGCCGGGACAGGGACCTAACATTCAGTACTTC. Translated: CASGPGQGPNIQYF.

The gene calls are TRBV7-9 and TRBJ1-4, with TRBD1 as a possible D gene (5 bases). The germline V and J ends were trimmed by 1 base and 5 bases, with 11 bases remaining between them. The CDR3 has 15 amino acids. Germline-derived CDR1 and CDR2 are SEHNR and FQNEAQ (reference sequence). This CDR3 is CASSLGGLGNEKLFF. CDR3 bases: TGTGCCAGCAGCTTAGGGGGACTAGGGAATGAAAAACTGTTTTTT.

The chain carries TRBV19 and TRBJ2-7; 8 nucleotides match TRBD1. Germline CDR1 LNHDA, CDR2 SQIVND (reference sequence). The CDR3 loop spans 14 amino acids. V lost 7 bases, J lost 6 bases, and 11 bases stayed unmatched. CDR3 in amino acids: CASTSTGVYSEQYF. CDR3 DNA: TGTGCCAGTACTTCGACAGGGGTTTACAGCGAGCAGTACTTC.

The chain carries TRBV7-3 and TRBJ2-7, with 9 bases fitting TRBD1. This CDR3 has 15 amino acids. Germline lookup yields CDR1 SGHTA and CDR2 FQGTGA. Trimming removed 3 bases from V and 3 bases from J; junction bases left unmatched: 6. The CDR3 DNA is TGTGCCAGCAGCTTGACCGGGACAGGGTACTACGAGCAGTACTTC. Protein product: CASSLTGTGYYEQYF.

V gene TRBV2 combines with J gene TRBJ2-3; TRBD2 matches 13 bases. Germline values: CDR1 SNHLY, CDR2 FYNNEI. After removal of 4 bases from V and 0 bases from J, the junction contained 10 bases not matched to a gene. This CDR3 contains 19 residues. The CDR3 sequence: CASSVWTSGSRGSTDTQYF. The CDR3 DNA reads as TGTGCCAGCAGTGTCTGGACTAGCGGGAGCCGAGGGAGCACAGATACGCAGTATTTT.

The chain carries TRBV18 and TRBJ2-7; D uncertain. The CDR3 runs to 15 residues. Deletions cut 3 bases from V and 2 bases from J, with 14 bases between. CDR1 is KGHSH, CDR2 LQKENI, per germline. The CDR3, as DNA: TGTGCCAGCTCACCGCCGCCTCGAACAGCCTACGAGCAGTACTTC. Its translation: CASSPPPRTAYEQYF.